The source of this T cell receptor (beta chain) is a study of cytomegalovirus exposure and HLA in healthy donors. CDR3 length: 13 amino acids. The trim removed 6 bases at V and 4 bases at J, leaving 3 bases unmatched. CDR1 and CDR2 (germline): SNHLY, FYNNEI. This clone has more than one count but fewer than ten. Both 60 Vbeta primers and 13 Jbeta primers went into the PCR. Method: immunoSEQ multiplex PCR; TCRdb's copy keeps in-frame clones and lacks some. In the table there are around 180,000 clones, 82% of which are singletons. The chain links TRBV2 to TRBJ1-5; TRBD1 matches at 7 bases. The specimen sequenced was PBMCs. The sequence was obtained from a woman between 50 and 59 years old in good health and CMV-seronegative. This chain's CDR3 is CASRGQQNQPQHF. CDR3 in DNA: TGTGCCAGCAGGGGACAGCAGAATCAGCCCCAGCATTTT.